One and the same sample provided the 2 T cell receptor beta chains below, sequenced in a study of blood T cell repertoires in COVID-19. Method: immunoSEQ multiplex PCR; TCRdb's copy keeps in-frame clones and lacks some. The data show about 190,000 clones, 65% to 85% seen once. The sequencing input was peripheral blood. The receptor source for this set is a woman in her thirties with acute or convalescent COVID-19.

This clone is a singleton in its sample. The CDR3 nucleotides are TGTGCCAGCAGCACGCTAGCGGGAGGCAGAAATGAGCAGTTCTTC. Translating gives CASSTLAGGRNEQFF. The chain recombines TRBV11-3 with TRBJ2-1; 11 positions match TRBD2. V dropped 5 bases and J dropped 7; count of bases not matched to a gene: 7. The CDR3 spans 15 residues. CDR1 and CDR2 from the germline V gene are SGHNT and YENEEA.

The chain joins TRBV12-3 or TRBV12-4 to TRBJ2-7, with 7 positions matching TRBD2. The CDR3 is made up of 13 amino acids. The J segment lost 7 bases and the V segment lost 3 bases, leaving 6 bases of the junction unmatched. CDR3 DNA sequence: TGTGCCAGCAGTTTCATCCACGGGGGGGAGCAGTACTTC. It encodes CASSFIHGGEQYF.